Sequencing of this T cell receptor beta chain was carried out in a study of human T cells and chemical hapten exposure. TCRdb processed the RACE reads anew with MiXCR; each CDR3 protein has one entry. The top ten hold around 7.3% of the sample, which has over 60,000 distinct CDR3 sequences, 10% to 13% seen once. CDR1 MGHRA and CDR2 YSYEKL come from the germline V gene. This CDR3 is built from 15 residues. Trimming left V 1 base short and J 1 base short, with 8 bases between. Described time point: patch test 2, 6 weeks after DPC sensitization. Treatment noted: therapeutic diphenylcyclopropenone sensitization with weekly scalp DPC. Non-pregnant alopecia patients aged 18 to 70, suitable for DPC therapy. Someone pulled total RNA out of unfractionated whole blood.

The receptor comes from a woman aged 45-65 years with alopecia areata. Some clones in this sample may be carry-over from other donors' samples. The chain joins TRBV4-1 to TRBJ2-4; D gene uncertain. This material consisted of whole blood, taken in connection with sensitization to the hapten diphenylcyclopropenone (DPC). The CDR3 DNA reads as TGCGCCAGCAGCCAAGGGTGGACGGCCAAAAACATTCAGTACTTC. Translated, it gives CASSQGWTAKNIQYF.